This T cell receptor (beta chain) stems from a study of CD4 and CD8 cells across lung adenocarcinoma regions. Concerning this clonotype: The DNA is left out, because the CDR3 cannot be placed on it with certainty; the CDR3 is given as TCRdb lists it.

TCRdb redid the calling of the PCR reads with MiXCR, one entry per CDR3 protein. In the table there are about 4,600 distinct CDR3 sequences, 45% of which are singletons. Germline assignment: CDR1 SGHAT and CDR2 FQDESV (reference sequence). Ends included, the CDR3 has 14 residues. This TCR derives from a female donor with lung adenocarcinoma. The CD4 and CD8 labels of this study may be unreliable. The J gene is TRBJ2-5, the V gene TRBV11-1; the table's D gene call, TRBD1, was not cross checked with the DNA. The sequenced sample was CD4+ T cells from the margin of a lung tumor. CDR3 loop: CASSFGGGSETQYF.